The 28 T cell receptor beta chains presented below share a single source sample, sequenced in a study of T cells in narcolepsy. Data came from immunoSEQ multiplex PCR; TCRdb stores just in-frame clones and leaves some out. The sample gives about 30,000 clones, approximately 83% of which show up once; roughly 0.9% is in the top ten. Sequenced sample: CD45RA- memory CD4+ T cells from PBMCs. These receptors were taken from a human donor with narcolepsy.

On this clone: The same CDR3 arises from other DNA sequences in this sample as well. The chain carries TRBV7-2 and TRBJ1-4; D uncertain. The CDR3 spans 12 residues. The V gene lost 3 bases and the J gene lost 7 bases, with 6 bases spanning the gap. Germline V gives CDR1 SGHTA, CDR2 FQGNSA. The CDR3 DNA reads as TGTGCCAGCAGCTTGGATGGTGAAAAACTGTTTTTT. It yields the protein CASSLDGEKLFF.

CDR3 in DNA: TGTGCCAGCACCGGGGGAACTGCCCGGTTTGGAAAACTGTTTTTT. As protein: CASTGGTARFGKLFF. The V call is TRBV2, the J call TRBJ1-4, with D perhaps TRBD1 (5 bases). V gave up 7 bases and J gave up 10 bases, with 22 bases separating them. The CDR3 contains 15 residues. CDR1 and CDR2 from the germline V gene are SNHLY and FYNNEI.

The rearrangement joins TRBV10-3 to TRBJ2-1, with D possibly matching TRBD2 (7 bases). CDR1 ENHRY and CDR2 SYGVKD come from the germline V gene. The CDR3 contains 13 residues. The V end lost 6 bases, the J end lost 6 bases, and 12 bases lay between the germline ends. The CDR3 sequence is CAISVRGGNEQFF. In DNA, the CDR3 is TGTGCCATCAGCGTGAGGGGGGGCAATGAGCAGTTCTTC.

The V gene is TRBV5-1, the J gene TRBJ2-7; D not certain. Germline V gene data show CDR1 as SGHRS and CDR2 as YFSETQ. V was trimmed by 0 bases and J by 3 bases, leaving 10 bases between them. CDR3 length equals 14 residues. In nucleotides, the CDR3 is TGCGCCAGCAGCTTGGGGCCCCAGAGCTACGAGCAGTACTTC. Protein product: CASSLGPQSYEQYF.

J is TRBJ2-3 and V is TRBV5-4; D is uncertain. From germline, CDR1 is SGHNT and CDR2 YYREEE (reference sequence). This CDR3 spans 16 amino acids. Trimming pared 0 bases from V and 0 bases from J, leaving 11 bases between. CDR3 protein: CASSLEAAISTDTQYF. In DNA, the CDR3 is TGTGCCAGCAGCTTGGAGGCAGCGATTAGCACAGATACGCAGTATTTT.

CDR3 sequence (DNA): TGTGCCAGCAAAATGAGCTCTGGAAACACCATATATTTT. Its translation is CASKMSSGNTIYF. V is TRBV2 and J is TRBJ1-3; no definite D call. V was cut by 7 bases and J by 0 bases, with 7 bases left in between. This CDR3 spans 13 amino acids. Germline CDR1 SNHLY, CDR2 FYNNEI.

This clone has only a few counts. The CDR3 here is CASSLNGVGEAFF. The CDR3 coding sequence is TGCGCCAGCAGCTTGAATGGGGTAGGTGAAGCTTTCTTT. This chain joins TRBV5-1 and TRBJ1-1; D is ambiguous. The CDR3 is 13 residues long. CDR1 SGHRS and CDR2 YFSETQ come from the germline V gene. The V and J ends lost 1 base and 7 bases respectively, with 11 bases between them.

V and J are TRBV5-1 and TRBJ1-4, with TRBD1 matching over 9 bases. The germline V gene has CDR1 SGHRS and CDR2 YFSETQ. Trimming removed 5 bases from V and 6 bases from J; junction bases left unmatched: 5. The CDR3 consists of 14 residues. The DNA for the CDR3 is TGCGCCAGCAGTTCCGGGACAGGGCATGAAAAACTGTTTTTT. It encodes CASSSGTGHEKLFF.

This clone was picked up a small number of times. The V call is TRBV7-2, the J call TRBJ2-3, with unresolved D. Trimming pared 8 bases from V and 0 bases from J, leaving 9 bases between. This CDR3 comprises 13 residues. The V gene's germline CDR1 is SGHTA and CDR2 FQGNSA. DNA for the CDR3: TGTGCCAGCGCGGTCCCGAGCACAGATACGCAGTATTTT. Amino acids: CASAVPSTDTQYF.

CDR3 coding DNA: TGTGCCAGCATAGGGGAGAGGAACACCATATATTTT. Its protein is CASIGERNTIYF. V and J are TRBV28 and TRBJ1-3, with D possibly TRBD1 on 5 matching bases. This CDR3 is built from 12 residues. Germline loops: CDR1 MDHEN, CDR2 SYDVKM. Trimming cost V 7 bases and J 7 bases, with 11 bases left between them. Based on the CDR3 plus reference TRBV28 and TRBJ1-3, the full variable domain is DVKVTQSSRYLVKRTGEKVFLECVQDMDHENMFWYRQDPGLGLRLIYFSYDVKMKEKGDIPEGYSVSREKKERFSLILESASTNQTSMYLCASIGERNTIYFGEGSWLTVV.

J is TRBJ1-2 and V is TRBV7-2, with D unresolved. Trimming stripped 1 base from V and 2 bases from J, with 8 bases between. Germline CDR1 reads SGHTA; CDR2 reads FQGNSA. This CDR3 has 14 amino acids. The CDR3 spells CASSLDGENYGYTF. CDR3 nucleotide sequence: TGTGCCAGCAGCTTAGATGGAGAGAACTATGGCTACACCTTC.

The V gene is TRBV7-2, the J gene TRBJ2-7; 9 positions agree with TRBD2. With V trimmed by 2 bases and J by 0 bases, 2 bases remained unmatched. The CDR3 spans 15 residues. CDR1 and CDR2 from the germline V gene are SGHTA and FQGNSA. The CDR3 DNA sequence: TGTGCCAGCAGCTTATCGGGACTAGCCTCCTACGAGCAGTACTTC. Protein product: CASSLSGLASYEQYF.

For the CDR3, the DNA is TGTGCCAGCAGCACAGGGTTTGACACTGAAGCTTTCTTT. It codes for CASSTGFDTEAFF. The V and J genes are TRBV7-2 and TRBJ1-1; weak D call: TRBD1 (6 bases). The CDR3 extends over 13 amino acids. Germline values: CDR1 SGHTA, CDR2 FQGNSA. V shed 5 bases and J shed 3 bases, with 10 bases lying between them.

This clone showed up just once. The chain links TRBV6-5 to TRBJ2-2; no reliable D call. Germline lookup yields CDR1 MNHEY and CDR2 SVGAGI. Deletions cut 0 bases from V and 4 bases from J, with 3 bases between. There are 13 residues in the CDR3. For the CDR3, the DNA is TGTGCCAGCAGTTACTCGGCCACCGGGGAGCTGTTTTTT. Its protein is CASSYSATGELFF.

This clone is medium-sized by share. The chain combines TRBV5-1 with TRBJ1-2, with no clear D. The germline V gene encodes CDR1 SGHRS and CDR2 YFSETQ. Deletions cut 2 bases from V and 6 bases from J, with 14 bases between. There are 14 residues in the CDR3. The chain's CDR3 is CASSLGGREDGYTF. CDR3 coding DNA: TGCGCCAGCAGCTTAGGAGGGAGAGAGGATGGCTACACCTTC.

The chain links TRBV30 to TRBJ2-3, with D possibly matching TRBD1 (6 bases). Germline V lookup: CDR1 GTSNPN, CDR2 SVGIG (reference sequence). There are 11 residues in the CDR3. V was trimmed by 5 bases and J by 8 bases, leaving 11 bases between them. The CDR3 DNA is TGTGCCTGGGAACAGGGTGGTACGCAGTATTTT. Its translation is CAWEQGGTQYF.

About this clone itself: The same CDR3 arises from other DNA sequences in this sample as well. The CDR3 nucleotides are TGTGCCAGCACCCGAGCCCGGGCTGACCAAGAGACCCAGTACTTC. Encoded protein: CASTRARADQETQYF. The chain couples TRBV7-2 to TRBJ2-5; D not resolved. Trimming left V 7 bases short and J 0 bases short, with 15 bases between. The length of the CDR3 is 15 residues. Germline values: CDR1 SGHTA, CDR2 FQGNSA.

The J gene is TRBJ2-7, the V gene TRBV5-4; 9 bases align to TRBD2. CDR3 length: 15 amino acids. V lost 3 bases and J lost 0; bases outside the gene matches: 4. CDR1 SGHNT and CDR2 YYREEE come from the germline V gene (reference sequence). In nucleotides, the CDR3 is TGTGCCAGCAGCTACCTAGCGGGGACCTCCTACGAGCAGTACTTC. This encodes CASSYLAGTSYEQYF.

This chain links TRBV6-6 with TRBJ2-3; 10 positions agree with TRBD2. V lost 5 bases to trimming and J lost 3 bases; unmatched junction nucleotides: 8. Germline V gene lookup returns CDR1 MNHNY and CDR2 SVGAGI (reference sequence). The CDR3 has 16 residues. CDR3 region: CASSAIAGGGTDTQYF. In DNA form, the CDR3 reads TGTGCCAGCAGTGCTATAGCGGGGGGAGGTACAGATACGCAGTATTTT.

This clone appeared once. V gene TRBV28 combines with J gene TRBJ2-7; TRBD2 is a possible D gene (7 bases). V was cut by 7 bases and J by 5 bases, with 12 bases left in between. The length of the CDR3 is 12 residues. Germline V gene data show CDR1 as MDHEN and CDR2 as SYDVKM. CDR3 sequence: CASIGGVHEQYF. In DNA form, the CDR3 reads TGTGCCAGCATAGGGGGGGTCCACGAGCAGTACTTC. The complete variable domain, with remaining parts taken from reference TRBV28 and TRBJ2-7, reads DVKVTQSSRYLVKRTGEKVFLECVQDMDHENMFWYRQDPGLGLRLIYFSYDVKMKEKGDIPEGYSVSREKKERFSLILESASTNQTSMYLCASIGGVHEQYFGPGTRLTVT.

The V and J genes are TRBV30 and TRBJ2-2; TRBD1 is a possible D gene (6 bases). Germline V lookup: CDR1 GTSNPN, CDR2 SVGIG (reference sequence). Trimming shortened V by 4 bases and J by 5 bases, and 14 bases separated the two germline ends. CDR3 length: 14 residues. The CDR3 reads CAWTPGQGTGELFF. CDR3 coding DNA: TGTGCCTGGACTCCGGGTCAGGGGACCGGGGAGCTGTTTTTT.

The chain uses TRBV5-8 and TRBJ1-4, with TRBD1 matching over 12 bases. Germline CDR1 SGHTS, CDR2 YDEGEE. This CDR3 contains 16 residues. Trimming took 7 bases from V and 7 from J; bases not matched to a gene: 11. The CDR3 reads CASLAGQGAPSEKLFF. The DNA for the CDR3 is TGTGCCAGCCTTGCGGGACAGGGGGCCCCCAGTGAAAAACTGTTTTTT. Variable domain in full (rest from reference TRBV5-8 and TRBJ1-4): EAGVTQSPTHLIKTRGQQATLRCSPISGHTSVYWYQQALGLGLQFLLWYDEGEERNRGNFPPRFSGRQFPNYSSELNVNALELEDSALYLCASLAGQGAPSEKLFFGSGTQLSVL.

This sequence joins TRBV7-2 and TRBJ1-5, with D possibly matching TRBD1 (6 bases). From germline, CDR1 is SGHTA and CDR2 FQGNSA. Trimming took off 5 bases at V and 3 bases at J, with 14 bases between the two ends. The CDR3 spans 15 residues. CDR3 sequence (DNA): TGTGCCAGCAGCCCCCAGGGGCAGCTCAATCAGCCCCAGCATTTT. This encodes CASSPQGQLNQPQHF.

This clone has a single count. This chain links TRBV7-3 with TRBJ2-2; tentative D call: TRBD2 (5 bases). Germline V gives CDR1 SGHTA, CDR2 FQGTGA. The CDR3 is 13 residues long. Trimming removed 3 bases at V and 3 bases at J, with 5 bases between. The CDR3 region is CASSFGDTGELFF. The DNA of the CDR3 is TGTGCCAGCAGCTTCGGGGACACCGGGGAGCTGTTTTTT.

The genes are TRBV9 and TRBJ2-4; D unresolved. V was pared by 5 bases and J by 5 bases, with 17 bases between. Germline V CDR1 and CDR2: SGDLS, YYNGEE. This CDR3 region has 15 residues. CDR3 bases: TGTGCCAGCAGTCACGATTGGGGTCCCGAAAACATTCAGTACTTC. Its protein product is CASSHDWGPENIQYF.

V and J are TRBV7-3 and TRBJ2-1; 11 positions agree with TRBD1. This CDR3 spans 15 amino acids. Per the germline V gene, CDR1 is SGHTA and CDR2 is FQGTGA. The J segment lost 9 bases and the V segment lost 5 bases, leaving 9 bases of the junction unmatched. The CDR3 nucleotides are TGTGCCAGCAGCCCGAGCGGACAGGGGGCCCTTGAGCAGTTCTTC. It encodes CASSPSGQGALEQFF.

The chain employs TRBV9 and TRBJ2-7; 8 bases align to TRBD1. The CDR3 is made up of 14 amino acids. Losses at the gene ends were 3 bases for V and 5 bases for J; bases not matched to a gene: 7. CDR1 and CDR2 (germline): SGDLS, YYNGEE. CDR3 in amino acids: CASSAQTGVHEQYF. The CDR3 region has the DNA TGTGCCAGCAGCGCACAGACAGGGGTCCACGAGCAGTACTTC.

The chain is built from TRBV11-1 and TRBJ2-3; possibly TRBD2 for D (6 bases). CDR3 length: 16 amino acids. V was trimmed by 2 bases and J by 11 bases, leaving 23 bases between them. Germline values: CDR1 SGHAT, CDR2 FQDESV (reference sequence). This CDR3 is CASSLRAGTHRIGQYF. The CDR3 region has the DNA TGTGCCAGCAGCTTACGGGCGGGGACCCACCGGATTGGGCAGTATTTT.